The T cell receptor (beta chain) under discussion was sequenced for a study of blood T cell repertoires in COVID-19. With 0 bases removed from V and 5 bases from J, the gap between germline ends came to 13 bases. The CDR3 runs 16 residues. In germline, CDR1 is LGHNA, CDR2 YSLEER. Libraries were prepared by immunoSEQ multiplex PCR; TCRdb keeps only in-frame clonotypes and omits some of them. The table lists more than 110,000 clones, roughly four fifths of them singletons. This receptor was taken from a human donor in a cohort sampled during active COVID-19. Input material: peripheral blood. The rearrangement joins TRBV4-3 to TRBJ2-2; D is uncertain. In DNA, the CDR3 is TGCGCCAGCAGCCAAGAACAAAGTGAGAGGACCGGGGAGCTGTTTTTT. Its protein is CASSQEQSERTGELFF.